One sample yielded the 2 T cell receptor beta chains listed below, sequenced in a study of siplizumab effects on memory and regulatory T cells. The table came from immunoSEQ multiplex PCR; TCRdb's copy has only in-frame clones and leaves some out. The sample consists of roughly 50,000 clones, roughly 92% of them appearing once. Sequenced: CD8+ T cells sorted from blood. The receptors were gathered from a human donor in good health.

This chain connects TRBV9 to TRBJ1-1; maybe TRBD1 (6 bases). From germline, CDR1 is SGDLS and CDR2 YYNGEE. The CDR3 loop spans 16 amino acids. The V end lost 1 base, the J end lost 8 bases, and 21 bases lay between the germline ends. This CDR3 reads CASSVSLGKGVEEAFF. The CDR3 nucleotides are TGTGCCAGCAGCGTAAGTCTAGGAAAGGGGGTAGAGGAAGCTTTCTTT. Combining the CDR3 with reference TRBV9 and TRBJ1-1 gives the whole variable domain DSGVTQTPKHLITATGQRVTLRCSPRSGDLSVYWYQQSLDQGLQFLIQYYNGEERAKGNILERFSAQQFPDLHSELNLSSLELGDSALYFCASSVSLGKGVEEAFFGQGTRLTVV.

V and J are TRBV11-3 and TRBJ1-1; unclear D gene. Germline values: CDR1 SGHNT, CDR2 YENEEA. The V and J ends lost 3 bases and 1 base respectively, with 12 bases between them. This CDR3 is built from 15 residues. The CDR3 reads CASSLTGFPNTEAFF. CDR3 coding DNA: TGTGCCAGCAGCTTGACCGGATTCCCGAACACTGAAGCTTTCTTT.